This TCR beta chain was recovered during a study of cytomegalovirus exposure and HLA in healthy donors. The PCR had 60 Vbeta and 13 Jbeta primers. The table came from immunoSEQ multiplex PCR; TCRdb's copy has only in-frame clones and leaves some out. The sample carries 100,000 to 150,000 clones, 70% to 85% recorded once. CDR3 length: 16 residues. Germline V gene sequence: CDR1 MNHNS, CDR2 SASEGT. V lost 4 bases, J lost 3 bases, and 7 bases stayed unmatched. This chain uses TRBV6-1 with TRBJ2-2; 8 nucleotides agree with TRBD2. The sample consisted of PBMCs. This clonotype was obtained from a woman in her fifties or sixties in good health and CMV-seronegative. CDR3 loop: CASSVGGGRYTGELFF. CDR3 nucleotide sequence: TGTGCCAGCAGTGTTGGGGGCGGGAGGTACACCGGGGAGCTGTTTTTT.